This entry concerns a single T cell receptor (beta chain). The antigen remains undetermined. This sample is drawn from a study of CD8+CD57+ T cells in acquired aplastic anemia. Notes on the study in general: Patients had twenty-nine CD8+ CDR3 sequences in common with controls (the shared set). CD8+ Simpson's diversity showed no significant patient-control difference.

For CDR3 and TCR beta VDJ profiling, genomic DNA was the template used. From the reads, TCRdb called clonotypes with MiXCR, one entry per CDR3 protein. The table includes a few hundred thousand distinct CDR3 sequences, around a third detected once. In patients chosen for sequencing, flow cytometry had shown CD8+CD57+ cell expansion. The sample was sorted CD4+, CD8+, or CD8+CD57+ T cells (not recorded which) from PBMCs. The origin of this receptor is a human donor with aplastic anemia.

CDR3 DNA: TGCAGCGTTCGACTAGCGGGGTACGAGCAGTACTTC. Protein: CSVRLAGYEQYF. This sequence joins TRBV29-1 and TRBJ2-7; 11 bases fit TRBD2. The trim removed 5 bases at V and 4 bases at J, leaving 1 base unmatched. The CDR3 has 12 residues. Germline V gene data show CDR1 as SQVTM and CDR2 as ANQGSEA.